This record looks at one T cell receptor beta chain sequence and its context. The sample comes from a study of CD8 T cells in Susac syndrome. CDR1 and CDR2 from the germline V gene are SEHNR and FQNEAQ (reference sequence). CDR3 length: 13 amino acids. Deletions cut 9 bases from V and 4 bases from J, with 16 bases between. A quantity of about 0.45 to 1 ug RNA underwent reverse transcription using random hexamers. TCRdb fed the immunoSEQ multiplex PCR reads into MiXCR, producing one record per CDR3 protein. The sample comprises some 120,000 distinct CDR3 sequences, roughly 93% of which are singletons, and roughly 0.3% rests with the top ten. CD8+ and CD4+ T cells from blood underwent TCR beta sequencing. Those who served as multiple sclerosis controls were treatment-naive patients with stable or active relapsing-remitting disease.

The chain employs TRBV7-9 and TRBJ2-7, with D possibly matching TRBD2 (6 bases). The sequencing sample was made of CD8+ T cells from PBMCs. The sequence came from a human donor with multiple sclerosis. CDR3 in amino acids: CASARGLEYEQYF. CDR3 nucleotide sequence: TGTGCCAGTGCCCGGGGACTGGAGTACGAGCAGTACTTC. Filled out from reference TRBV7-9 and TRBJ2-7, the complete variable domain reads DTGVSQNPRHKITKRGQNVTFRCDPISEHNRLYWYRQTLGQGPEFLTYFQNEAQLEKSRLLSDRFSAERPKGSFSTLEIQRTEQGDSAMYLCASARGLEYEQYFGPGTRLTVT.